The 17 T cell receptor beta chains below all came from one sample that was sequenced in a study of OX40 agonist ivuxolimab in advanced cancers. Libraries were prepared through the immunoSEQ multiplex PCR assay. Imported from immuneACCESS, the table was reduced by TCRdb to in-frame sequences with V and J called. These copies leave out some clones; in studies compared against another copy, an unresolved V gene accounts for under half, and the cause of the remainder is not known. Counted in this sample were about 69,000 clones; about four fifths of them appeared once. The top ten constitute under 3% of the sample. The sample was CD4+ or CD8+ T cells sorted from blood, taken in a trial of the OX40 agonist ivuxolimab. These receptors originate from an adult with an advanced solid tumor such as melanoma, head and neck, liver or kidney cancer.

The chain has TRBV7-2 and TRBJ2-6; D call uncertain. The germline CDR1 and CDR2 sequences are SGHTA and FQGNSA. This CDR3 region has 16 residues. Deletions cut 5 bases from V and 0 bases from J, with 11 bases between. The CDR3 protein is CASSLLLLSGANVLTF. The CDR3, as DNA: TGTGCCAGCAGCCTCCTCTTGCTCTCTGGGGCCAACGTCCTGACTTTC.

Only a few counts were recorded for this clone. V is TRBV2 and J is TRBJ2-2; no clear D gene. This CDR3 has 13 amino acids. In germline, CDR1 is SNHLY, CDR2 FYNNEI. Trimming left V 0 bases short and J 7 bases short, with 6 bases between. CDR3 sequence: CASSEALIGELFF. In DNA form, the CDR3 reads TGTGCCAGCAGTGAAGCGCTTATCGGGGAGCTGTTTTTT. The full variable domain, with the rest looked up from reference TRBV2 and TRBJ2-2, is EPEVTQTPSHQVTQMGQEVILRCVPISNHLYFYWYRQILGQKVEFLVSFYNNEISEKSEIFDDQFSVERPDGSNFTLKIRSTKLEDSAMYFCASSEALIGELFFGEGSRLTVL.

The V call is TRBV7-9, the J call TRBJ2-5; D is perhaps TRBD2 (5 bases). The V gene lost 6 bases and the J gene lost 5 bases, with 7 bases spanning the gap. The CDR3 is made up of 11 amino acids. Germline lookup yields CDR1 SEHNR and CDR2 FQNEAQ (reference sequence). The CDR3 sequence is CASRRGETQYF. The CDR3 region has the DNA TGTGCCAGCAGACGAGGGGAGACCCAGTACTTC.

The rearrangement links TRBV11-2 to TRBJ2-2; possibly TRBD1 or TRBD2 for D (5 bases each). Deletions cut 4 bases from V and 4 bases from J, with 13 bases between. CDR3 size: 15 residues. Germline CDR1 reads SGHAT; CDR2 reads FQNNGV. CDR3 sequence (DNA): TGTGCCAGCAGCTCCCGGGACGGACGCACCGGGGAGCTGTTTTTT. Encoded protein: CASSSRDGRTGELFF. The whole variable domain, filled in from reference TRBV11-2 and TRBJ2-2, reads EAGVAQSPRYKIIEKRQSVAFWCNPISGHATLYWYQQILGQGPKLLIQFQNNGVVDDSQLPKDRFSAERLKGVDSTLKIQPAKLEDSAVYLCASSSRDGRTGELFFGEGSRLTVL.

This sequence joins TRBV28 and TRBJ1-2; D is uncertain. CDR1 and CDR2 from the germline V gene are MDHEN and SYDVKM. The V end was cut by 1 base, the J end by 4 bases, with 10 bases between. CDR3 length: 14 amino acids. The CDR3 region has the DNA TGTGCCAGCAGTTTATATCCGGGGTCCTATGGCTACACCTTC. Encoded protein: CASSLYPGSYGYTF.

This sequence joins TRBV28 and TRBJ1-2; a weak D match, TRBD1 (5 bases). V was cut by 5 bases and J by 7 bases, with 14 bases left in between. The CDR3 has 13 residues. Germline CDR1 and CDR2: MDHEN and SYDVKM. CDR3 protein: CASSTSGKAGYTF. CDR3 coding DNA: TGTGCCAGCAGTACCTCAGGGAAGGCTGGCTACACCTTC.

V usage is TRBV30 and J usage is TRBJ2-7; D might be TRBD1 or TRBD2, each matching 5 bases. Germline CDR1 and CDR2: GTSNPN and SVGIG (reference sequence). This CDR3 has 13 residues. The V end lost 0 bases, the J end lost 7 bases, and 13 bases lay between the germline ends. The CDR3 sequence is CAWSVEGPGEQYF. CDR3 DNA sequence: TGTGCCTGGAGTGTAGAGGGACCGGGAGAGCAGTACTTC. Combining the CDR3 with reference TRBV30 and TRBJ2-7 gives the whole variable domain SQTIHQWPATLVQPVGSPLSLECTVEGTSNPNLYWYRQAAGRGLQLLFYSVGIGQISSEVPQNLSASRPQDRQFILSSKKLLLSDSGFYLCAWSVEGPGEQYFGPGTRLTVT.

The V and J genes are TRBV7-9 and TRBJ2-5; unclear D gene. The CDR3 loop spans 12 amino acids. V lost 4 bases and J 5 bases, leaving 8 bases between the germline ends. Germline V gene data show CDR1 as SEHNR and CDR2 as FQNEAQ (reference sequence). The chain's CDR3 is CASSWSDETQYF. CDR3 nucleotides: TGTGCCAGCAGCTGGTCTGATGAGACCCAGTACTTC.

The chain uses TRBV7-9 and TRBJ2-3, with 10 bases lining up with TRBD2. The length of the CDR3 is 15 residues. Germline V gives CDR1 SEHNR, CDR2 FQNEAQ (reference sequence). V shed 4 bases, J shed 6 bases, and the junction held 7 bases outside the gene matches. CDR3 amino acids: CASSSRTSGRDTQYF. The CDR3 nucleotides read TGTGCCAGCAGCTCCCGGACTAGCGGAAGGGATACGCAGTATTTT.

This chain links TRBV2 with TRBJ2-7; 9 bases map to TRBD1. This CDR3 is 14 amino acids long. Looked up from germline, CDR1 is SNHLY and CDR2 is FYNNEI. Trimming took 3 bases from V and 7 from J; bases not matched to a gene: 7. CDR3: CASSEARTGAEQYF. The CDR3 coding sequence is TGTGCCAGCAGTGAGGCCAGGACAGGGGCAGAGCAGTACTTC.

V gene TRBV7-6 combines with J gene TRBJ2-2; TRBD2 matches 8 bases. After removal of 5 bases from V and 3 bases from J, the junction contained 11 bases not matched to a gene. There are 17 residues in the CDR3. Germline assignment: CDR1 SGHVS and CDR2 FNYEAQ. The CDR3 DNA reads TGTGCCAGCAGCGCCCTAAGAGCGGGGGACTACACCGGGGAGCTGTTTTTT. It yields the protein CASSALRAGDYTGELFF. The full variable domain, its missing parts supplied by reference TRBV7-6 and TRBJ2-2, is GAGVSQSPRYKVTKRGQDVALRCDPISGHVSLYWYRQALGQGPEFLTYFNYEAQQDKSGLPNDRFSAERPEGSISTLTIQRTEQRDSAMYRCASSALRAGDYTGELFFGEGSRLTVL.

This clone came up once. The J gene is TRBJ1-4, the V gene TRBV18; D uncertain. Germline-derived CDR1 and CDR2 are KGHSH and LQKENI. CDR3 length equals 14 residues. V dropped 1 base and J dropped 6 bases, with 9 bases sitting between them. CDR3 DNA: TGTGCCAGCTCACCACTAGGAGACCATGAAAAACTGTTTTTT. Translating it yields CASSPLGDHEKLFF.

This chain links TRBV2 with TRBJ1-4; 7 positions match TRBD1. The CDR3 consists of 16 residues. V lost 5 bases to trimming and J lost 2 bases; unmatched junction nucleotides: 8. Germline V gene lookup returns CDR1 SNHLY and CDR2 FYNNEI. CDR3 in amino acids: CASSLPGQLTNEKLFF. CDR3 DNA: TGTGCCAGCAGTTTACCGGGACAGCTTACTAATGAAAAACTGTTTTTT.

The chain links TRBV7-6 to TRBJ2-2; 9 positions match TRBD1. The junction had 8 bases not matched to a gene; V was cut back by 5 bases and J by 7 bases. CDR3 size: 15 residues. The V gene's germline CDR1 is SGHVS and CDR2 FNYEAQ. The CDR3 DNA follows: TGTGCCAGCAGCCCAAAACAGGGGGCTGGCGGGGAGCTGTTTTTT. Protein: CASSPKQGAGGELFF.

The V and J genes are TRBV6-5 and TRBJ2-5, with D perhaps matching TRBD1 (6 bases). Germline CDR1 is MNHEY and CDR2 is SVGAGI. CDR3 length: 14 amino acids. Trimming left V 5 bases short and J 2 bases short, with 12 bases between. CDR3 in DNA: TGTGCCAGCAGTACGGACAGCATTCAAGAGACCCAGTACTTC. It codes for CASSTDSIQETQYF.

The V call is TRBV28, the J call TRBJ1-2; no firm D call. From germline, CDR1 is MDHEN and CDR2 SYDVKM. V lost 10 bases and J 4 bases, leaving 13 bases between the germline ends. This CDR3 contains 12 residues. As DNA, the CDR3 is TGTGCCACCTCGACGCTTCTCTATGGCTACACCTTC. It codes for CATSTLLYGYTF.

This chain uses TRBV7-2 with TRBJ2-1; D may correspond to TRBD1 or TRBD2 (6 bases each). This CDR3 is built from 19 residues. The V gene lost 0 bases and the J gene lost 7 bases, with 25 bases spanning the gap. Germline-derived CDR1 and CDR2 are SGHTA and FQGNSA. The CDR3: CASSLAEGLGTRGRNEQFF. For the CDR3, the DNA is TGTGCCAGCAGCTTAGCGGAGGGTCTCGGGACACGGGGAAGAAATGAGCAGTTCTTC.